A single sample is the source of the 19 T cell receptor beta chains below, sequenced in a study of T cell responses to AZD1222 COVID-19 vaccine. Method: immunoSEQ multiplex PCR; TCRdb's copy keeps in-frame clones and lacks some. The sample lists 100,000 to 150,000 clones, 75% to 95% occurring once. Here the sequenced sample was peripheral blood, taken on day 0 of AZD1222 vaccination. These receptors were taken from an adult in good health.

The chain combines TRBV7-9 with TRBJ2-3; D not resolved. CDR3 length: 13 amino acids. Trimming removed 5 bases at V and 2 bases at J, with 8 bases between. The V gene's germline CDR1 is SEHNR and CDR2 FQNEAQ (reference sequence). As DNA, the CDR3 is TGTGCCAGCAGCATGACGTCCACAGATACGCAGTATTTT. Amino acid sequence: CASSMTSTDTQYF.

The chain is built from TRBV7-8 and TRBJ2-7; D assignment may be TRBD1 or TRBD2 (5 bases each). V shed 5 bases and J shed 0 bases, with 20 bases lying between them. Germline V lookup: CDR1 SGHVS, CDR2 FQNEAQ. The CDR3 has 17 amino acids. CDR3 in amino acids: CASSRDVTLRGSYEQYF. In DNA, the CDR3 is TGTGCCAGCAGCCGGGACGTCACCCTTCGGGGCTCCTACGAGCAGTACTTC.

The chain joins TRBV3-1 (or the pseudogene TRBV3-2) to TRBJ2-5; D remains unclear. This CDR3 region has 12 residues. Trimming removed 4 bases at V and 2 bases at J, with 5 bases between. Germline V gene data show CDR1 as LGHDT and CDR2 as YNNKEL (reference sequence). This CDR3 is CASSPEQETQYF. The CDR3 DNA follows: TGTGCCAGCAGCCCGGAGCAAGAGACCCAGTACTTC.

The gene calls are TRBV5-1 and TRBJ2-5; D is unresolved. With 4 bases removed from V and 2 bases from J, the gap between germline ends came to 15 bases. From germline, CDR1 is SGHRS and CDR2 YFSETQ. The CDR3 has 15 residues. CDR3 in amino acids: CASSHGLQKQETQYF. The CDR3, as DNA: TGCGCCAGCAGCCATGGCTTACAGAAACAAGAGACCCAGTACTTC.

CDR3 amino acids: CASTSTSELGEKLFF. DNA for the CDR3: TGTGCCAGCACCTCAACTTCGGAGCTGGGCGAAAAACTGTTTTTT. This chain connects TRBV7-9 to TRBJ1-4; D not resolved. V lost 7 bases, J lost 8 bases, and 20 bases lay in between. In germline, CDR1 is SEHNR, CDR2 FQNEAQ (reference sequence). The CDR3 runs to 15 residues. Drawing the rest from reference TRBV7-9 and TRBJ1-4, the complete variable domain is DTGVSQNPRHKITKRGQNVTFRCDPISEHNRLYWYRQTLGQGPEFLTYFQNEAQLEKSRLLSDRFSAERPKGSFSTLEIQRTEQGDSAMYLCASTSTSELGEKLFFGSGTQLSVL.

V and J are TRBV7-9 and TRBJ2-7; D might be TRBD1 or TRBD2, each matching 6 bases. Between the trimmed V and J ends, which lost 7 bases and 7 bases, there was a span of 23 bases. Germline values: CDR1 SEHNR, CDR2 FQNEAQ (reference sequence). The CDR3 spans 15 residues. The CDR3 DNA follows: TGTGCCAGCACCGGGGATGGGGCGGGACACGAGGAGCAGTACTTC. Its translation is CASTGDGAGHEEQYF.

This clone was detected only a few times. This chain connects TRBV11-2 to TRBJ1-5; the match to TRBD1 covers 8 bases. The junction had 5 bases not matched to a gene; V was cut back by 1 base and J by 6 bases. CDR1 is SGHAT, CDR2 FQNNGV, per germline. The CDR3 is 15 residues long. The CDR3 loop reads CASSLGVTGVQPQHF. DNA for the CDR3: TGTGCCAGCAGCTTAGGGGTGACAGGGGTTCAGCCCCAGCATTTT.

The rearrangement joins TRBV10-1 to TRBJ2-1; 9 nucleotides match TRBD1. Germline V lookup: CDR1 WNHNN, CDR2 SYGVQD (reference sequence). Trimming cost V 0 bases and J 4 bases; bases outside gene matches: 10. This CDR3 contains 18 residues. The CDR3 DNA follows: TGCGCCAGCAGTGAGTCTCCCCCGGGACAGGGCTTGTACAATGAGCAGTTCTTC. Translated, it gives CASSESPPGQGLYNEQFF.

This rearrangement joins TRBV6-5 to TRBJ1-1; 7 nucleotides agree with TRBD1. The CDR3 has 14 amino acids. J lost 4 bases, V lost 6 bases, and 8 bases had no gene match. Per germline, CDR1 MNHEY and CDR2 SVGAGI. CDR3 in DNA: TGTGCCAGCAGCCCGACAGGGTTGGGCACTGAAGCTTTCTTT. Protein: CASSPTGLGTEAFF.

The rearrangement uses TRBV3-1 (or the pseudogene TRBV3-2) and TRBJ1-5; D ambiguous. V lost 0 bases and J 5 bases, leaving 2 bases between the germline ends. This CDR3 region has 12 residues. Germline V gene lookup returns CDR1 LGHDT and CDR2 YNNKEL (reference sequence). In DNA form, the CDR3 reads TGTGCCAGCAGCCAAGATCATCAGCCCCAGCATTTT. Amino acid sequence: CASSQDHQPQHF.

The V and J genes are TRBV29-1 and TRBJ1-1; D is unclear. Germline V lookup: CDR1 SQVTM, CDR2 ANQGSEA. Trimming removed 3 bases from V and 0 bases from J, with 8 bases in between. The CDR3 is 13 residues long. In nucleotides, the CDR3 is TGCAGCGTTGATTCGCAACTGAACACTGAAGCTTTCTTT. The encoded protein is CSVDSQLNTEAFF.

This clone was found once. The CDR3 DNA reads TGTGCCAGCAGCCAGCCGGGACAGGGACTCTATGGCTACACCTTC. It specifies CASSQPGQGLYGYTF. V gene TRBV3-1 (or the pseudogene TRBV3-2) combines with J gene TRBJ1-2; 9 positions agree with TRBD1. Trimming removed 3 bases from V and 4 bases from J; junction bases left unmatched: 6. The CDR3 runs 15 residues. Germline CDR1 and CDR2: LGHDT and YNNKEL (reference sequence).

CDR3 protein: CASSPPQGGYTF. The DNA for the CDR3 is TGTGCCAGCAGCCCACCCCAGGGAGGCTACACCTTC. This chain links TRBV9 with TRBJ1-2; perhaps TRBD1 as D (5 bases). The germline V and J ends were trimmed by 4 bases and 8 bases, with 12 bases remaining between them. The length of the CDR3 is 12 residues. Germline V lookup: CDR1 SGDLS, CDR2 YYNGEE.

The gene calls are TRBV27 and TRBJ2-7; TRBD1 is a possible D gene (5 bases). The CDR3 length is 13 residues. Between the trimmed V and J ends, which lost 2 bases and 3 bases, there was a span of 8 bases. The germline gives CDR1 MNHEY, CDR2 SMNVEV (reference sequence). The CDR3 region has the DNA TGTGCCAGCAGTTTAGGACAAATCTACGAGCAGTACTTC. This translates into CASSLGQIYEQYF.

The rearrangement uses TRBV27 and TRBJ2-1; a possible D gene is TRBD1 (5 bases). CDR1 and CDR2 from the germline V gene are MNHEY and SMNVEV (reference sequence). The CDR3 length is 13 residues. V gave up 3 bases and J gave up 5 bases, with 8 bases separating them. In DNA, the CDR3 is TGTGCCAGCAGTTTTGGGGCTGACAATGAGCAGTTCTTC. It encodes CASSFGADNEQFF.

In DNA, the CDR3 is TGTGCCAGCAGTTGGACAGGAACGAACTCCTACGAGCAGTACTTC. Translation gives CASSWTGTNSYEQYF. The chain is built from TRBV25-1 and TRBJ2-7; TRBD1 agrees at 7 bases. The CDR3 covers 15 residues. J lost 0 bases, V lost 5 bases, and 7 bases had no gene match. Germline CDR1 reads MGHDK; CDR2 reads SYGVNS.

This sequence joins TRBV28 and TRBJ1-2; 10 bases fit TRBD1. Looked up from germline, CDR1 is MDHEN and CDR2 is SYDVKM. J was trimmed by 7 bases and V by 1 base; bases with no gene match: 6. CDR3 length: 15 amino acids. CDR3 in DNA: TGTGCCAGCAGTTTATCCGGGACAGGGGTGGGTGGCTACACCTTC. It encodes CASSLSGTGVGGYTF.

The CDR3 DNA is TGTGCCAGCAGCTCCCCCGGACGAGCCTATAATTCACCCCTCCACTTT. As protein: CASSSPGRAYNSPLHF. The chain recombines TRBV7-2 with TRBJ1-6, with no clear D. Deletions cut 4 bases from V and 2 bases from J, with 12 bases between. The CDR3 loop spans 16 amino acids. Looked up from germline, CDR1 is SGHTA and CDR2 is FQGNSA.

J is TRBJ2-5 and V is TRBV11-2, with 10 bases fitting TRBD2. The V gene's germline CDR1 is SGHAT and CDR2 FQNNGV. This CDR3 has 15 amino acids. V trimming: 2 bases; J trimming: 4 bases; junction bases outside the gene matches: 4. The CDR3 DNA reads as TGTGCCAGCAGCTTACTAGCGGGGGTGGGAGAGACCCAGTACTTC. Residues: CASSLLAGVGETQYF.